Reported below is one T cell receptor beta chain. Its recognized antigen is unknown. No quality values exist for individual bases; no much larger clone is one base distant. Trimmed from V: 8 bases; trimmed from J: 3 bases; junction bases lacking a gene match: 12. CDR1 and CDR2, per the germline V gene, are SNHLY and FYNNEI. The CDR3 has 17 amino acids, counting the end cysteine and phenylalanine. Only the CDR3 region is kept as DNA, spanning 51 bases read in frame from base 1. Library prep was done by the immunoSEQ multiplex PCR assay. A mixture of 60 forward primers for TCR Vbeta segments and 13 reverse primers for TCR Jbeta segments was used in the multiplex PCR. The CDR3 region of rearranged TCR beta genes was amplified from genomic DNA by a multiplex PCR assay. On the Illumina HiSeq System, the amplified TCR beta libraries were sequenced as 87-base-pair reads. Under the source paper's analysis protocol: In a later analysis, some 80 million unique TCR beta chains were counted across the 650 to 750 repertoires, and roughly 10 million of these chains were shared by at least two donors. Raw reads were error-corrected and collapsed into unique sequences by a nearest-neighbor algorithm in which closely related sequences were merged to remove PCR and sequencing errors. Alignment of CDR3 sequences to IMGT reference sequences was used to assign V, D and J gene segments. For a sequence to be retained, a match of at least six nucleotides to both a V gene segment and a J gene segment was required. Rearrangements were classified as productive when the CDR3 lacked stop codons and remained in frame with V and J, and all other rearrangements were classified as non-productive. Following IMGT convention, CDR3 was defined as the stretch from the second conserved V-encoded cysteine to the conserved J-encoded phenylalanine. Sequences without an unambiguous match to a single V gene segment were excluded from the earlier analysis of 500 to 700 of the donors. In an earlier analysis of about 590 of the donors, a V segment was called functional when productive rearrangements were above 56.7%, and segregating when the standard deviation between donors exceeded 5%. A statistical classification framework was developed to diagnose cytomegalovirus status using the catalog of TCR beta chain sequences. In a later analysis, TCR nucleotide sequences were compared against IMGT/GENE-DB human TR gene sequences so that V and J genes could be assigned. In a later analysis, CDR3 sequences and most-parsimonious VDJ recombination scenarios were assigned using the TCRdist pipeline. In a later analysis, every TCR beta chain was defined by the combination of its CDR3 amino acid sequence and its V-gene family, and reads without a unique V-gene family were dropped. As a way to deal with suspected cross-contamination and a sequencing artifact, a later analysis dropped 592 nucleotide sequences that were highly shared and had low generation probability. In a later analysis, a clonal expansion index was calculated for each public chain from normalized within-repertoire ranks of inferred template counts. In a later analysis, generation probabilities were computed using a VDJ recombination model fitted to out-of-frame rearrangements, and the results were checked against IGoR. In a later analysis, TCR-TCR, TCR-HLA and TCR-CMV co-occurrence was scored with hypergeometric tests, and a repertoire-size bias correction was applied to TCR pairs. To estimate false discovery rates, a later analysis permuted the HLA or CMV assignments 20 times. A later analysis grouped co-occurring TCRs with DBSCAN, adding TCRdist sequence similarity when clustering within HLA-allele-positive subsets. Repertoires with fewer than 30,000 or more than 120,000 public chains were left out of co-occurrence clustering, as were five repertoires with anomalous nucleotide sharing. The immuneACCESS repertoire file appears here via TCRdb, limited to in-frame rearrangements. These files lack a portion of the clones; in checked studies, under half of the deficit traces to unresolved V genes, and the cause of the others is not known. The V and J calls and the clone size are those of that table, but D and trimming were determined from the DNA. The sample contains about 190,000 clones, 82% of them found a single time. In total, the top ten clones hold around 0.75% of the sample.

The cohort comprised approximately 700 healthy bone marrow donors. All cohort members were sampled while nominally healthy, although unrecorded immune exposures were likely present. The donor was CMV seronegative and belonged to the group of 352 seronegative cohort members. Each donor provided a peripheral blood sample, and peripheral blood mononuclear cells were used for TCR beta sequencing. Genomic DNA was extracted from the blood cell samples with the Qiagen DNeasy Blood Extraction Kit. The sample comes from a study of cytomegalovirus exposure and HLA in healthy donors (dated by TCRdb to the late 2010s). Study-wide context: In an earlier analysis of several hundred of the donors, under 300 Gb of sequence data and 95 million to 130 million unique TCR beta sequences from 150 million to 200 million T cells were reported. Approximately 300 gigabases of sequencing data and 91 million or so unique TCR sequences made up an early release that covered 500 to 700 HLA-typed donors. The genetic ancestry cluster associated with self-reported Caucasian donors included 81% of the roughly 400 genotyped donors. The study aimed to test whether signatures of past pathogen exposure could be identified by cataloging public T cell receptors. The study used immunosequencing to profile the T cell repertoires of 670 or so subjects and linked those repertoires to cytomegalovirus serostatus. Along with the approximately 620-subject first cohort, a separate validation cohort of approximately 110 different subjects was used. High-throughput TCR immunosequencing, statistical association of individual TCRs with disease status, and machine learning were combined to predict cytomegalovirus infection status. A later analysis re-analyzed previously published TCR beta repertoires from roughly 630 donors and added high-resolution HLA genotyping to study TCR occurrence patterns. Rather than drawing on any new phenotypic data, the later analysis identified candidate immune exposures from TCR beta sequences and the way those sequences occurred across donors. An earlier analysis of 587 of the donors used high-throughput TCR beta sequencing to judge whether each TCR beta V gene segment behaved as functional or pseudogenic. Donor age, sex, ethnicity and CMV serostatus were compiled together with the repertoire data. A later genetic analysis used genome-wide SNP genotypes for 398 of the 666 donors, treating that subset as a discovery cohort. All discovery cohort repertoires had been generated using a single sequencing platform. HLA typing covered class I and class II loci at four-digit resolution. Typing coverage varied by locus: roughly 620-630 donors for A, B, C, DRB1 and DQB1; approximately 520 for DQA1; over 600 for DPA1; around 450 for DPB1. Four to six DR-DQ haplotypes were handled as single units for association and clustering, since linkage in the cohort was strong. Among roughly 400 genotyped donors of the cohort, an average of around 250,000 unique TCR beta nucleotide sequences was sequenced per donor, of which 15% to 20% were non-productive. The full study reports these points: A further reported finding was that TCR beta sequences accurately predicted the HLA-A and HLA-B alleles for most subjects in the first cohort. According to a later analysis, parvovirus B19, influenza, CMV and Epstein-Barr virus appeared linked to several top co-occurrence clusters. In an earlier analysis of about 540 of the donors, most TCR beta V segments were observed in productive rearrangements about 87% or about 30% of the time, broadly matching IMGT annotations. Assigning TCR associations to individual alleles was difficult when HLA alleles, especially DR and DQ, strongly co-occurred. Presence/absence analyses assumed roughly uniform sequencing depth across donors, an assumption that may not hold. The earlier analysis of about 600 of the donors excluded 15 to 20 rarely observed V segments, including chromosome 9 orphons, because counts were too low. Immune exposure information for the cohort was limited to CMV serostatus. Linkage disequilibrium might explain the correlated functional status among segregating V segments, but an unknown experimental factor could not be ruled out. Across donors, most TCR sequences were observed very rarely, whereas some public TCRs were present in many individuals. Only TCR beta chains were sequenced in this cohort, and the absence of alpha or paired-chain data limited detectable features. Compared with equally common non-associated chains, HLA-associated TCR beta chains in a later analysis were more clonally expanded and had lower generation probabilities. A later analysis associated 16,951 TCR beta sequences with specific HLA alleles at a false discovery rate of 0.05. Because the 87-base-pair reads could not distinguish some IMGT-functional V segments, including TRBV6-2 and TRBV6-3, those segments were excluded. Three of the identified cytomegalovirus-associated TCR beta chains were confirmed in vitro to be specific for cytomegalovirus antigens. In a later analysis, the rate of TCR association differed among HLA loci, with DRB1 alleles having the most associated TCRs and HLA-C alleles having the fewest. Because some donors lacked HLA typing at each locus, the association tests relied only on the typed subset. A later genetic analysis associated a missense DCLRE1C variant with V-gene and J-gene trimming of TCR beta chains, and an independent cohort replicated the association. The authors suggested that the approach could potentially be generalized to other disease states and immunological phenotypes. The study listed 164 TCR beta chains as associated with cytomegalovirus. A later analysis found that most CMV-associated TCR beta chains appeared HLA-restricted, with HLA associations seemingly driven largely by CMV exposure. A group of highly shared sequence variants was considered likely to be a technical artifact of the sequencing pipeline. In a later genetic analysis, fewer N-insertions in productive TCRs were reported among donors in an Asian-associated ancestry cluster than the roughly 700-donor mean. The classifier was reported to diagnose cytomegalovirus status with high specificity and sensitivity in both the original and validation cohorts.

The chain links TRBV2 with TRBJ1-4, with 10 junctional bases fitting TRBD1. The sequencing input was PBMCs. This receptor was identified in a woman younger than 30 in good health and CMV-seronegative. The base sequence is TGTGCCAGCGGTCGGGACAGGGGATCTGCGGCTAATGAAAAACTGTTTTTT. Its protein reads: CASGRDRGSAANEKLFF.